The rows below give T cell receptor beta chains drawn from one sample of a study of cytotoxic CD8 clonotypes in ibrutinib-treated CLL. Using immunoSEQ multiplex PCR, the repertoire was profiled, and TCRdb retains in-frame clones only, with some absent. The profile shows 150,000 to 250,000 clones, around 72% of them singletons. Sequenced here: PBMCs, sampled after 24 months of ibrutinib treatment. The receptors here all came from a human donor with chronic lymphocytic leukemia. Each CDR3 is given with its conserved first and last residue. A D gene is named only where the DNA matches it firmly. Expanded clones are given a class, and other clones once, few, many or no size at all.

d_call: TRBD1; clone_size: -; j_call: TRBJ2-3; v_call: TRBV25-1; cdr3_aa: CASRKTGGDTQYF; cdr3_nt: TGTGCCAGCAGAAAGACAGGGGGAGATACGCAGTATTTT
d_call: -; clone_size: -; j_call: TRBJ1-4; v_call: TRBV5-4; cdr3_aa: CASSLAWVGKLFF; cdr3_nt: TGTGCCAGCAGCTTGGCGTGGGTTGGAAAACTGTTTTTT
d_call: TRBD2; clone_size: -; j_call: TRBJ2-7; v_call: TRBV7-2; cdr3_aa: CASSSTSGPYEQYF; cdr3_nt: TGTGCCAGCAGCTCCACTAGCGGCCCCTACGAGCAGTACTTC
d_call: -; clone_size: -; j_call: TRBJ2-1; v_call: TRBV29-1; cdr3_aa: CSFPSYNEQFF; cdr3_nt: TGCTCGTTTCCTAGCTACAATGAGCAGTTCTTC
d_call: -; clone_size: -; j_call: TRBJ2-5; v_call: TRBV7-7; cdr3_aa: CASSLTGTQETQYF; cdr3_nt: TGTGCCAGCAGCTTAACGGGCACCCAAGAGACCCAGTACTTC
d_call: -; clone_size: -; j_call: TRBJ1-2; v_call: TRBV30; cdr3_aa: CAFSAAFGYTF; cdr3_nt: TGTGCCTTCAGCGCAGCTTTCGGCTACACCTTC
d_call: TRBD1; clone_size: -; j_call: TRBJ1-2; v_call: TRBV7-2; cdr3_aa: CASRPPGQRNYGYTF; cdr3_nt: TGTGCCAGCAGGCCCCCGGGACAGAGGAACTATGGCTACACCTTC
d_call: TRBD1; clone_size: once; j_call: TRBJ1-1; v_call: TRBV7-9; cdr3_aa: CASSPGDRGYTEAFF; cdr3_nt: TGTGCCAGCAGCCCCGGTGACAGGGGATACACTGAAGCTTTCTTT
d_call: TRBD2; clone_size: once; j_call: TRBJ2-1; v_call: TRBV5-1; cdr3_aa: CASSLTSGRGVNEQFF; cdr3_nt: TGCGCCAGCAGCTTGACGAGCGGGAGAGGTGTAAATGAGCAGTTCTTC
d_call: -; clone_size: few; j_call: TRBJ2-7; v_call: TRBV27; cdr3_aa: CASSLYSRGHEQYF; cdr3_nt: TGTGCCAGCAGTTTATATTCCAGGGGTCACGAGCAGTACTTC
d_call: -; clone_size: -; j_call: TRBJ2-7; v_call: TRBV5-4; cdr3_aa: CASSDRAGRLIYEQYF; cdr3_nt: TGTGCCAGCAGCGACCGGGCGGGAAGGTTGATCTACGAGCAGTACTTC
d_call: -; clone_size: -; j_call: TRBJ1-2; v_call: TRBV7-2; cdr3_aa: CASSSEQGNYGYTF; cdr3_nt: TGTGCCAGCAGCTCTGAACAGGGTAACTATGGCTACACCTTC
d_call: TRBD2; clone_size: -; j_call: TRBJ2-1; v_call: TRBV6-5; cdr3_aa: CASRSSGTYNEQFF; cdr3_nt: TGTGCCAGCAGGAGTAGCGGGACCTACAATGAGCAGTTCTTC
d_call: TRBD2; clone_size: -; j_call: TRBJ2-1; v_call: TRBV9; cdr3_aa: CASSSSGTEGNEQFF; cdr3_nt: TGTGCCAGCAGCTCTAGCGGGACGGAGGGGAATGAGCAGTTCTTC
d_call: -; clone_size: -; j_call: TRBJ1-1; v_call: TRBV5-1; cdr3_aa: CASSLVVTDTEAFF; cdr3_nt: TGCGCCAGCAGCTTGGTGGTGACTGACACTGAAGCTTTCTTT
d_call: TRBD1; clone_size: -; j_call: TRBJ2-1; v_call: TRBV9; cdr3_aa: CASSVGGQGANEQFF; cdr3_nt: TGTGCCAGCAGCGTAGGGGGACAGGGCGCAAATGAGCAGTTCTTC
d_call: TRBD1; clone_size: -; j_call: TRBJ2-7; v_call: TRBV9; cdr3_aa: CASSVSTGYHEQYF; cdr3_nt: TGTGCCAGCAGCGTTTCGACAGGGTACCACGAGCAGTACTTC
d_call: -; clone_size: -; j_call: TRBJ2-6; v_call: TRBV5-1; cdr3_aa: CASSLKGYSGANVLTF; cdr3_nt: TGCGCCAGCAGCTTGAAAGGTTACTCTGGGGCCAACGTCCTGACTTTC
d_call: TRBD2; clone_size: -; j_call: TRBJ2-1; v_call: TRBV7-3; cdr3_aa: CASSFSGSSYNEQFF; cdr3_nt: TGTGCCAGCAGCTTTAGCGGGAGCTCCTACAATGAGCAGTTCTTC
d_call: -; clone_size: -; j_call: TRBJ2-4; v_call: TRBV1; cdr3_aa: CTSSQDPDRPSAKNIQYF; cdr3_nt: TGCACCAGCAGCCAAGACCCGGACAGACCTAGCGCCAAAAACATTCAGTACTTC
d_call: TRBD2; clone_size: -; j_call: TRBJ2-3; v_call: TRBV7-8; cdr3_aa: CASSPGLELSTDTQYF; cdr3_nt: TGTGCCAGCAGCCCAGGACTAGAACTATCCACAGATACGCAGTATTTT
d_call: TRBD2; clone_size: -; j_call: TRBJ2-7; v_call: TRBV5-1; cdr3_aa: CASSLGTSYRASYEQYF; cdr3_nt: TGCGCCAGCAGCTTGGGGACTAGCTACAGGGCCTCCTACGAGCAGTACTTC
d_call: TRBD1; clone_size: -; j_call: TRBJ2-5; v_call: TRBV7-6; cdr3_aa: CASSLAGQEETQYF; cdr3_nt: TGTGCCAGCAGCTTAGCAGGACAGGAAGAGACCCAGTACTTC
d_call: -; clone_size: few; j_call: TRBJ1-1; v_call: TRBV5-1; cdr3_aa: CASSLGTSKSSEAFF; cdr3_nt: TGCGCCAGCAGCTTGGGCACCAGTAAAAGCTCTGAAGCTTTCTTT
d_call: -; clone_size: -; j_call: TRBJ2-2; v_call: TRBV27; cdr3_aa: CASSLHRHRGRGELFF; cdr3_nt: TGTGCCAGCAGTTTACATAGGCACCGGGGCAGGGGGGAGCTGTTTTTT
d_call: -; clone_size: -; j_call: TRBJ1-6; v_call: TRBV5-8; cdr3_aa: CASSLTGHLGSPLHF; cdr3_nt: TGTGCCAGCAGCTTGACGGGACACCTAGGTTCACCCCTCCACTTT
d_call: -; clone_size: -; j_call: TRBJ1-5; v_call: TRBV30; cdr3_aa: CAWSEQGGQPQHF; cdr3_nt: TGTGCCTGGAGCGAACAGGGTGGTCAGCCCCAGCATTTT
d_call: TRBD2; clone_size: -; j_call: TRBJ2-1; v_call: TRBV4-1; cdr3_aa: CASSQNPAGVSYNEQFF; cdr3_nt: TGCGCCAGCAGCCAAAACCCAGCGGGAGTGTCCTACAATGAGCAGTTCTTC
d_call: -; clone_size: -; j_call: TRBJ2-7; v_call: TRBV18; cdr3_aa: CASSPGGRERGYEQYF; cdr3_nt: TGTGCCAGCTCACCAGGGGGACGGGAGAGAGGATACGAGCAGTACTTC
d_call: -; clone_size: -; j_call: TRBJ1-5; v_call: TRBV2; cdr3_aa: CASSANRNQPQHF; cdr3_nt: TGTGCCAGCAGTGCTAACCGCAATCAGCCCCAGCATTTT
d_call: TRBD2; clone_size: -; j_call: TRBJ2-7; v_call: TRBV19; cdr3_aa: CASNPAGGRPSYEQYF; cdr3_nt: TGTGCCAGTAACCCAGCGGGGGGTCGCCCCTCCTACGAGCAGTACTTC
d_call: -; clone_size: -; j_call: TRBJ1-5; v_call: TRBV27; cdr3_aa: CASRKTGSNQPQHF; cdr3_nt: TGTGCCAGCAGGAAAACAGGGAGCAATCAGCCCCAGCATTTT
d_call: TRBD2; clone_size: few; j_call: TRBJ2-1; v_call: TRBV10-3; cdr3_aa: CAIRGLAGESYNEQFF; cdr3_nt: TGTGCCATCAGGGGACTAGCGGGAGAATCCTACAATGAGCAGTTCTTC
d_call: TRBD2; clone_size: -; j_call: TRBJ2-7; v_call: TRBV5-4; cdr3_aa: CASRGASGTYEQYF; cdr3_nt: TGTGCCAGCAGAGGAGCTAGCGGGACCTACGAGCAGTACTTC
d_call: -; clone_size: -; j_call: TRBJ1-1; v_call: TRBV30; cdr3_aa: CAWSDGDTEAFF; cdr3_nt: TGTGCCTGGAGTGACGGGGACACTGAAGCTTTCTTT
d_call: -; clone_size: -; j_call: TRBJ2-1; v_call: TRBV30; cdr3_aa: CAWSVLVGSSRQFF; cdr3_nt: TGTGCCTGGAGTGTACTAGTCGGGAGTAGTCGGCAGTTCTTC
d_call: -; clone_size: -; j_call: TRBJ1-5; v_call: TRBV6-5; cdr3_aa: CASSTGQSQHF; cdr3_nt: TGTGCCAGCAGTACGGGACAATCCCAGCATTTT
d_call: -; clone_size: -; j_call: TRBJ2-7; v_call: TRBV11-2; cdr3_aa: CASSSSYEQYF; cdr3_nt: TGTGCCAGCAGCTCTTCCTACGAGCAGTACTTC
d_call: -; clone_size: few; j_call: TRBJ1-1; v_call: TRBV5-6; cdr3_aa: CASSKGRRGTEAFF; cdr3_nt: TGTGCCAGCAGCAAAGGGAGAAGGGGAACTGAAGCTTTCTTT
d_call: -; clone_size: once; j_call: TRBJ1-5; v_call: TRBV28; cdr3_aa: CASSLSSGNQPQHF; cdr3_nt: TGTGCCAGCAGTTTATCGTCCGGGAATCAGCCCCAGCATTTT
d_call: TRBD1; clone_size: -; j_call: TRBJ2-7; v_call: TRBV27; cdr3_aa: CASSLFFPGQGAYEQYF; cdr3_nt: TGTGCCAGCAGTTTATTCTTCCCGGGACAGGGGGCCTACGAGCAGTACTTC
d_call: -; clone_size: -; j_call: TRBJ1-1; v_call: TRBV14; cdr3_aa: CASSQDLFGGGGTEAFF; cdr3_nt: TGTGCCAGCAGCCAAGATCTTTTTGGGGGCGGCGGCACTGAAGCTTTCTTT
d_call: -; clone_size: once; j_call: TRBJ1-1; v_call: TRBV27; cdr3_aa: CASSSGGSTGVWFF; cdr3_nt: TGTGCCAGCAGTTCCGGGGGGTCAACCGGTGTGTGGTTCTTT
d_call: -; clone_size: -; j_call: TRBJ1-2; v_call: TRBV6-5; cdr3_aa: CASSYSGLVRSGYTF; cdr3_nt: TGTGCCAGCAGTTACTCGGGTCTCGTAAGGAGTGGCTACACCTTC
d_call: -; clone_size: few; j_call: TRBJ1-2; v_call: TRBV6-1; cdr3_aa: CASRTPGEQGYTF; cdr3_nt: TGTGCCAGCAGGACCCCAGGGGAGCAGGGCTACACCTTC
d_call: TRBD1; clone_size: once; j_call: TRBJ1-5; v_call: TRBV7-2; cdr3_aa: CASSSRQGGQPQHF; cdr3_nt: TGTGCCAGCAGCTCTCGACAGGGTGGGCAGCCCCAGCATTTT